A selection of T cell receptor beta chains follows, all from one sample in a study of shared clonotypes between healthy human individuals. Sequencing was performed with immunoSEQ multiplex PCR; in TCRdb, only in-frame clones are kept and a portion is missing. The data hold roughly 1,500,000 clones, with roughly 98.5% observed a single time. The sample consisted of naive CD4+ T cells sorted from blood. All receptors come from a man aged 25-45 years in good health. Each CDR3 is given with its conserved first and last residue. A D gene is named only where the DNA matches it firmly. Clone size is not always given. Where it is, it says once, few, many or a class for expanded clones.

j_gene	v_gene	d_gene	len	abundance	CDR3aa	CDR3nt
TRBJ2-3	TRBV2	NA	12	NA	CASSSVVPTQYF	TGTGCCAGCAGTTCAGTCGTCCCTACGCAGTATTTT
TRBJ2-3	TRBV6-5	TRBD2	15	NA	CASSTGLAGTDTQYF	TGTGCCAGCAGCACCGGACTAGCGGGCACAGATACGCAGTATTTT
TRBJ2-1	TRBV6-5	TRBD2	15	NA	CATPTLALVYNEQFF	TGTGCCACCCCCACACTAGCGTTAGTCTACAATGAGCAGTTCTTC
TRBJ2-3	TRBV7-2	NA	14	NA	CASSGGAPPDTQYF	TGTGCCAGCAGTGGGGGAGCACCGCCCGATACGCAGTATTTT
TRBJ2-1	TRBV21-1	NA	16	NA	CASSFFGDRGLGEQFF	TGTGCCAGCAGCTTCTTCGGGGATCGGGGCCTCGGTGAGCAGTTCTTC
TRBJ2-7	TRBV19	NA	13	NA	CASSIQNSYEQYF	TGTGCCAGTAGTATCCAGAACTCCTACGAGCAGTACTTC
TRBJ2-1	TRBV28	NA	12	NA	CASSLARNEQFF	TGTGCCAGCAGTCTAGCCCGAAATGAGCAGTTCTTC
TRBJ2-7	TRBV6-6	NA	11	NA	CASSMVTEQYF	TGTGCCAGCAGTATGGTAACCGAGCAGTACTTC
TRBJ2-7	TRBV15	NA	15	NA	CATSSHRDTSYEQYF	TGTGCCACCAGCAGCCACCGGGACACCTCCTACGAGCAGTACTTC
TRBJ1-2	TRBV11-2	NA	15	NA	CASSLAMDFGYGYTF	TGTGCCAGCAGCTTAGCAATGGATTTTGGCTATGGCTACACCTTC
TRBJ2-1	TRBV15	TRBD2	16	NA	CATSRVPGLAGGEQFF	TGTGCCACCAGCAGAGTTCCGGGACTAGCGGGAGGTGAGCAGTTCTTC
TRBJ2-7	TRBV2	TRBD2	15	NA	CASRATSGSSYEQYF	TGTGCCAGCAGGGCGACTAGCGGCTCCTCCTACGAGCAGTACTTC
TRBJ2-2	TRBV15	NA	15	NA	CATSRSQGITGELFF	TGTGCCACCAGCAGATCACAGGGAATCACCGGGGAGCTGTTTTTT
TRBJ2-7	TRBV5-1	TRBD2	15	NA	CASSSSGGSSYEQYF	TGCGCCAGCAGCTCTAGCGGGGGGAGCTCCTACGAGCAGTACTTC
TRBJ2-2	TRBV30	NA	14	NA	CAWSVRPGFGELFF	TGTGCCTGGAGTGTCCGGCCTGGCTTCGGGGAGCTGTTTTTT
TRBJ2-7	TRBV18	NA	16	NA	CASSPPRTPPYYEQYF	TGTGCCAGCTCACCACCTCGGACCCCACCCTACTACGAGCAGTACTTC
TRBJ2-1	TRBV5-1	TRBD1	15	NA	CASSSDRVTYNEQFF	TGCGCCAGCAGCTCCGACAGGGTTACCTACAATGAGCAGTTCTTC
TRBJ2-3	TRBV10-1	NA	13	NA	CASTGSGTDTQYF	TGCGCCAGCACCGGTTCCGGCACAGATACGCAGTATTTT
TRBJ1-5	TRBV6-6	NA	13	NA	CASRYRGSQPQHF	TGTGCCAGCAGATATCGTGGGAGCCAGCCCCAGCATTTT
TRBJ1-5	TRBV19	NA	13	NA	CASRAYSNQPQHF	TGTGCCAGTAGGGCTTATAGCAATCAGCCCCAGCATTTT
TRBJ2-5	TRBV5-1	NA	11	NA	CASSFEETQYF	TGCGCCAGCAGCTTCGAGGAGACCCAGTACTTC
TRBJ2-5	TRBV5-4	NA	13	NA	CASSLGQTETQYF	TGTGCCAGCAGCCTGGGACAAACAGAGACCCAGTACTTC
TRBJ2-1	TRBV7-2	NA	16	NA	CASSLTRDRTYNEQFF	TGTGCCAGCAGCTTAACAAGGGATAGGACTTACAATGAGCAGTTCTTC
TRBJ1-2	TRBV5-4	NA	13	once	CASSLPGDYGYTF	TGTGCCAGCAGCTTGCCAGGGGACTATGGCTACACCTTC
TRBJ1-4	TRBV9	TRBD1	14	once	CASSPMGQAPQLFF	TGTGCCAGCAGCCCAATGGGACAGGCCCCCCAACTGTTTTTT
TRBJ2-3	TRBV18	TRBD2	15	NA	CASSPVRGVTDTQYF	TGTGCCAGCTCACCGGTTCGGGGGGTCACAGATACGCAGTATTTT
TRBJ1-2	TRBV19	NA	14	once	CASSIAVVGYGYTF	TGTGCCAGTAGTATTGCGGTCGTCGGCTATGGCTACACCTTC